Below, one TCR beta chain is given with its context. The CDR3 has 16 residues. Unmatched junction bases numbered 4, after V lost 3 bases and J lost 0 bases. The V gene's germline CDR1 is LGHNA and CDR2 YSLEER. In the original processing: By means of reference gene primer amplification, nucleated cell counts were estimated. Data came from immunoSEQ multiplex PCR; TCRdb stores just in-frame clones and leaves some out. V and J calls and clone size come straight from that table; D and trimming were deduced from the DNA. The table shows 150,000 to 200,000 clones, with more than 75% occurring only once. The sample belongs to a study of blood T cell repertoires in COVID-19. Whole-study context: Samples came from the United States, Italy and Spain, spanning acute and convalescent COVID-19. PBMCs, B-cell-depleted T cells, or T cells provided the cDNA or gDNA that made up the material.

The chain combines TRBV4-3 with TRBJ2-2, with 7 bases aligning to TRBD2. The TCR was taken from a human donor in a cohort sampled during active COVID-19. The sample taken for sequencing was peripheral blood. CDR3 residues: CASSHRAGSNTGELFF. The DNA for the CDR3 is TGCGCCAGCAGCCACAGAGCGGGGTCGAACACCGGGGAGCTGTTTTTT.